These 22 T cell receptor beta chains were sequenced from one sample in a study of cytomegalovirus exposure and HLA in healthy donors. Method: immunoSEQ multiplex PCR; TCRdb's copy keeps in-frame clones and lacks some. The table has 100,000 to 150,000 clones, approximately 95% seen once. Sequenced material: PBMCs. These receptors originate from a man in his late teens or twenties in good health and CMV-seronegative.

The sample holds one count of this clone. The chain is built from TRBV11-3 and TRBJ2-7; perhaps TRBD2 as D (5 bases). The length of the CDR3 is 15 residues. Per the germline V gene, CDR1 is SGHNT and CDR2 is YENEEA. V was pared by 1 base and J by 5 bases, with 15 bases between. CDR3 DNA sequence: TGTGCCAGCAGCTTAGGAACGGGGAGCAACCACGAGCAGTACTTC. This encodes CASSLGTGSNHEQYF.

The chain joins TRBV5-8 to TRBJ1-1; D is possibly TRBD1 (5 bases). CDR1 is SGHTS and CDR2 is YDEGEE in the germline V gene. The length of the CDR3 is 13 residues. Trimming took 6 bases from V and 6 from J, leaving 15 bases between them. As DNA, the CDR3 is TGTGCCAGCACCGAGCGGGGCGACCCTGAAGCTTTCTTT. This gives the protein CASTERGDPEAFF.

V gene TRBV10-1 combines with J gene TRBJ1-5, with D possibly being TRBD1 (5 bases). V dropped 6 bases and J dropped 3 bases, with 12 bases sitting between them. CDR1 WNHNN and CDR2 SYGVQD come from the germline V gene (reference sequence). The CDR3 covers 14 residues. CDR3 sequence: CASRAWTSNQPQHF. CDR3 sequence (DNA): TGCGCCAGCAGAGCCTGGACATCCAATCAGCCCCAGCATTTT.

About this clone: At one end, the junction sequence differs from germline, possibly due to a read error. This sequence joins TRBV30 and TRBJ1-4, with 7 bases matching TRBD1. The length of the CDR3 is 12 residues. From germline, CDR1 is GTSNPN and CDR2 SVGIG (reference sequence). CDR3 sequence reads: CAWSVQGGQARF. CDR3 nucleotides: TGTGCCTGGAGTGTACAGGGAGGACAGGCGCGCTTT.

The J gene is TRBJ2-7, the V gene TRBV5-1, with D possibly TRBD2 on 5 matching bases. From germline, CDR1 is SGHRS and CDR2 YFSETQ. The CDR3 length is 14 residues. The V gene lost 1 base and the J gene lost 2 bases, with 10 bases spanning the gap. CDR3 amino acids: CASSLPGNPYEQYF. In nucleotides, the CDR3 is TGCGCCAGCAGCTTGCCGGGAAATCCCTACGAGCAGTACTTC. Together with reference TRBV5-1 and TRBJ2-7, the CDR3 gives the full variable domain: KAGVTQTPRYLIKTRGQQVTLSCSPISGHRSVSWYQQTPGQGLQFLFEYFSETQRNKGNFPGRFSGRQFSNSRSEMNVSTLELGDSALYLCASSLPGNPYEQYFGPGTRLTVT.

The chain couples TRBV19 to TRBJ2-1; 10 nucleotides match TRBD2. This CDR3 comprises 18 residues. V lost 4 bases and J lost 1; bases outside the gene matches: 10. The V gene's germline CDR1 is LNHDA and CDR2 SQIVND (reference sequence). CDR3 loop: CASSSLAGVSRSYNEQFF. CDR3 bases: TGTGCCAGTAGTAGTCTAGCGGGAGTATCTCGGTCCTACAATGAGCAGTTCTTC. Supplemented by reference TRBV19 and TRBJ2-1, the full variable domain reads DGGITQSPKYLFRKEGQNVTLSCEQNLNHDAMYWYRQDPGQGLRLIYYSQIVNDFQKGDIAEGYSVSREKKESFPLTVTSAQKNPTAFYLCASSSLAGVSRSYNEQFFGPGTRLTVL.

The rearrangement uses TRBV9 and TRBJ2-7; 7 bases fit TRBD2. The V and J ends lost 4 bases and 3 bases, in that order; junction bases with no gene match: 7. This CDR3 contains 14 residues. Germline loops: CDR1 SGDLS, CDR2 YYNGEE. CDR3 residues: CASSPDGRVYEQYF. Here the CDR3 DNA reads TGTGCCAGCAGCCCAGATGGGAGGGTCTACGAGCAGTACTTC.

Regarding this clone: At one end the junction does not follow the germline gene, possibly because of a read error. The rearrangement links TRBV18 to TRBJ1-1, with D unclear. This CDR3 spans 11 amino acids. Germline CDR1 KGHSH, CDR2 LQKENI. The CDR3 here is CASSPDQRVTF. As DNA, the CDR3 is TGTGCCAGCTCACCAGATCAGAGGGTAACCTTT.

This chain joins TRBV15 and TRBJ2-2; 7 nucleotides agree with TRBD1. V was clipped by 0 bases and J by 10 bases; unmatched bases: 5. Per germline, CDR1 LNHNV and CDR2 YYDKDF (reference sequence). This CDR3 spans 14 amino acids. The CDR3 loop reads CATSRDLTGKELFF. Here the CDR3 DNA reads TGTGCCACCAGCAGAGACTTGACAGGGAAGGAGCTGTTTTTT. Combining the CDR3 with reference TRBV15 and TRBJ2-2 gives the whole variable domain DAMVIQNPRYQVTQFGKPVTLSCSQTLNHNVMYWYQQKSSQAPKLLFHYYDKDFNNEADTPDNFQSRRPNTSFCFLDIRSPGLGDTAMYLCATSRDLTGKELFFGEGSRLTVL.

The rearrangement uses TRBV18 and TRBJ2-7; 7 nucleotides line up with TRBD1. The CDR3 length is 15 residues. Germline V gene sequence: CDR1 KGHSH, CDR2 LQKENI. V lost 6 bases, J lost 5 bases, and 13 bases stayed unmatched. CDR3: CASSSGTAFPDEQYF. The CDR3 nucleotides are TGTGCCAGCTCGTCCGGGACAGCCTTTCCCGACGAGCAGTACTTC.

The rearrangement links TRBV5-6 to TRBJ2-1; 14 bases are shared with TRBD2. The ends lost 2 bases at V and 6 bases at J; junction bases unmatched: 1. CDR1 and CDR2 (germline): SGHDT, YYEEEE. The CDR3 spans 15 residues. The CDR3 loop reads CASSFGLAGGNEQFF. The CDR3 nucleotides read TGTGCCAGCAGCTTTGGACTAGCGGGGGGCAATGAGCAGTTCTTC.

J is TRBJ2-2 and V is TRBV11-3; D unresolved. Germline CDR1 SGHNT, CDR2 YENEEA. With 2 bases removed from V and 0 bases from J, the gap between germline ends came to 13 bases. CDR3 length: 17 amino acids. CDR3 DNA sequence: TGTGCCAGCAGCTTAATCCCCCCGCTAGCGAACACCGGGGAGCTGTTTTTT. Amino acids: CASSLIPPLANTGELFF.

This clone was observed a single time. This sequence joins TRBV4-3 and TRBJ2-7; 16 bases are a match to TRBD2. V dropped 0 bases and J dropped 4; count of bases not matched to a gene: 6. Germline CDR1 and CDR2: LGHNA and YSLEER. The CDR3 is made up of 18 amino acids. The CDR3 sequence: CASSQDRGTSGRGYEQYF. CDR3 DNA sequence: TGCGCCAGCAGCCAAGATAGAGGGACTAGCGGGAGGGGGTACGAGCAGTACTTC.

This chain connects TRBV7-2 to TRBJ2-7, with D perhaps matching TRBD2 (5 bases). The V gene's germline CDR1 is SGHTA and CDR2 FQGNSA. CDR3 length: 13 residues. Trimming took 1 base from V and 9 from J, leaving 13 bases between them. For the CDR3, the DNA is TGTGCCAGCAGCTTAGAGACTATAAGAGGGCAGTACTTC. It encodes CASSLETIRGQYF. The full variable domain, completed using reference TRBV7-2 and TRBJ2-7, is GAGVSQSPSNKVTEKGKDVELRCDPISGHTALYWYRQSLGQGLEFLIYFQGNSAPDKSGLPSDRFSAERTGGSVSTLTIQRTQQEDSAVYLCASSLETIRGQYFGPGTRLTVT.

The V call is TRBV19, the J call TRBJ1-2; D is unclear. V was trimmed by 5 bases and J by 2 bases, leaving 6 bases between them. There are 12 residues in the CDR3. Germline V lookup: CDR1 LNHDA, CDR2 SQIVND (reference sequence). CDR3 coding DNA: TGTGCCAGTAGTTTTGGCAACTATGGCTACACCTTC. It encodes CASSFGNYGYTF.

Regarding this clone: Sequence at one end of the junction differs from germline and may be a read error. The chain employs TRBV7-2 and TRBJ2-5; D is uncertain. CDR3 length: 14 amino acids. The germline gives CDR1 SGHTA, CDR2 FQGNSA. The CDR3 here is CASSFETVQGTQYF. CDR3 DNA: TGTGCCAGCAGCTTCGAAACAGTCCAAGGGACCCAGTACTTC. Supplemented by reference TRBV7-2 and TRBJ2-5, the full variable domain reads GAGVSQSPSNKVTEKGKDVELRCDPISGHTALYWYRQSLGQGLEFLIYFQGNSAPDKSGLPSDRFSAERTGGSVSTLTIQRTQQEDSAVYLCASSFETVQGTQYFGPGTRLLVL.

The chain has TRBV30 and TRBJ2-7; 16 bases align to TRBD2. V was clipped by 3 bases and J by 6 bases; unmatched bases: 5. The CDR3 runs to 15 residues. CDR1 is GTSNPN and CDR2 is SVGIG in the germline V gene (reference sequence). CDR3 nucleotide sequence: TGTGCCTGGAGGGGACTAGCGGGAGGGCCGGGCGAGCAGTACTTC. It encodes CAWRGLAGGPGEQYF.

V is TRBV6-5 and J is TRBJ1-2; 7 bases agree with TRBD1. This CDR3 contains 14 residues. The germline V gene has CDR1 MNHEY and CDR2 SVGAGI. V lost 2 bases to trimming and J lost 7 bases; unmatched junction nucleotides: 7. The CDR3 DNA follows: TGTGCCAGCAGTTACACAGGGGAGGATGCTGGCTACACCTTC. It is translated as CASSYTGEDAGYTF.

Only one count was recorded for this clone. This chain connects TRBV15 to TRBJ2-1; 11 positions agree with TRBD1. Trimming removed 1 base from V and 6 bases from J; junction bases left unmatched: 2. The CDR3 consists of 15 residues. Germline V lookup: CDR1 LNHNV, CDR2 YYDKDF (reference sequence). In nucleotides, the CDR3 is TGTGCCACCAGCAGAGGGGGACAGGGGGTCAATGAGCAGTTCTTC. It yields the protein CATSRGGQGVNEQFF. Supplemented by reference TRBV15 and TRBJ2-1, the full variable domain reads DAMVIQNPRYQVTQFGKPVTLSCSQTLNHNVMYWYQQKSSQAPKLLFHYYDKDFNNEADTPDNFQSRRPNTSFCFLDIRSPGLGDTAMYLCATSRGGQGVNEQFFGPGTRLTVL.

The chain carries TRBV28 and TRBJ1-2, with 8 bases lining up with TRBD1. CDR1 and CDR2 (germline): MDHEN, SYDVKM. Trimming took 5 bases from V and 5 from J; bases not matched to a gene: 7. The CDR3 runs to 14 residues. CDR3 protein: CASSPTTGAYGYTF. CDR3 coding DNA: TGTGCCAGCAGTCCCACGACAGGGGCATATGGCTACACCTTC.

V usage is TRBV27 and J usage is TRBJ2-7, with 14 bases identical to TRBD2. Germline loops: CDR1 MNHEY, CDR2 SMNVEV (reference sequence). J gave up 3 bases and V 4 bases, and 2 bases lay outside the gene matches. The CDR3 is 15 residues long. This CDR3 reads CASSWGLAGVYEQYF. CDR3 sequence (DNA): TGTGCCAGCAGTTGGGGACTAGCGGGGGTCTACGAGCAGTACTTC.

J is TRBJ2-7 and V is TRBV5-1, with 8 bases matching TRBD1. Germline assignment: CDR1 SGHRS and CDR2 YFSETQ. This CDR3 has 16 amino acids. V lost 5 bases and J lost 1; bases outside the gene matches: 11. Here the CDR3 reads CASRGSGGGVSYEQYF. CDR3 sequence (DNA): TGCGCCAGCAGAGGGTCAGGGGGCGGCGTATCCTACGAGCAGTACTTC.